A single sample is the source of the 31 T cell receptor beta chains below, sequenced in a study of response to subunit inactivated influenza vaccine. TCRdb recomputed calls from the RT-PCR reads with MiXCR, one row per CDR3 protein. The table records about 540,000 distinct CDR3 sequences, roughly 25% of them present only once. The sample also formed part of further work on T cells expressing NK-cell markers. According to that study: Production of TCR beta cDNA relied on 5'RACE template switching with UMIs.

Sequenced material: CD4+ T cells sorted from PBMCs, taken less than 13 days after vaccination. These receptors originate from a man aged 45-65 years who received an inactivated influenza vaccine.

CDR3 protein: CASTAGGHTQYF. CDR3 sequence (DNA): TGTGCCAGCACCGCCGGCGGCCATACGCAGTATTTT. The chain carries TRBV25-1 and TRBJ2-3; D is unresolved. From germline, CDR1 is MGHDK and CDR2 SYGVNS. V was clipped by 7 bases and J by 7 bases, with 12 bases between them. The CDR3 extends over 12 amino acids. The variable domain in full, with the rest retrieved from reference TRBV25-1 and TRBJ2-3, is EADIYQTPRYLVIGTGKKITLECSQTMGHDKMYWYQQDPGMELHLIHYSYGVNSTEKGDLSSESTVSRIRTEHFPLTLESARPSHTSQYLCASTAGGHTQYFGPGTRLTVL.

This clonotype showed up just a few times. The CDR3 nucleotides are TGCAGTGCTAGAGATCAACTGACCAAGTTTGCGGATGAGCAGTTCTTC. Its protein is CSARDQLTKFADEQFF. V and J are TRBV20-1 and TRBJ2-1; D is ambiguous. Deletions cut 0 bases from V and 8 bases from J, with 20 bases between. There are 16 residues in the CDR3. CDR1 is DFQATT and CDR2 is SNEGSKA in the germline V gene (reference sequence).

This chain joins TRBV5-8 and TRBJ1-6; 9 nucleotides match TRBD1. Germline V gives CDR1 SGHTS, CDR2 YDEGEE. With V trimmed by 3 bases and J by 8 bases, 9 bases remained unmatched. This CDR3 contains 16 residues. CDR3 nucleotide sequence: TGTGCCAGCAGCTCGACTAGGACAGGGGTTGATTCACCCCTCCACTTT. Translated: CASSSTRTGVDSPLHF.

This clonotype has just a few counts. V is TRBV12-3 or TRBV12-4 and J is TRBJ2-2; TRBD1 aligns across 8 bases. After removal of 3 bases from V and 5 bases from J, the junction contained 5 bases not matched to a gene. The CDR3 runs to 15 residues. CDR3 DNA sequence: TGTGCCAGCAGTTTTAGTAACAGGGGGACCGGGGAGCTGTTTTTT. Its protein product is CASSFSNRGTGELFF.

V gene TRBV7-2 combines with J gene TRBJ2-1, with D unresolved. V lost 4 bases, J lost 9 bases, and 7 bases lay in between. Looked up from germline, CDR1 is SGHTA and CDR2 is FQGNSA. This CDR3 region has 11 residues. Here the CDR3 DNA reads TGTGCCAGCAGCTCCTTACGTGAGCAGTTCTTC. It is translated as CASSSLREQFF.

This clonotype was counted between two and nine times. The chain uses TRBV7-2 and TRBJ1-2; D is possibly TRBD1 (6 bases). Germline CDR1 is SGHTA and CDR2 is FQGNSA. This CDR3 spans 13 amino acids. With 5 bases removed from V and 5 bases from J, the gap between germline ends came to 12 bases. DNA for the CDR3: TGTGCCAGCAGCCGGGACAAGCAATATGGCTACACCTTC. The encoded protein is CASSRDKQYGYTF.

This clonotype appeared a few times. The chain's CDR3 is CASSPGQRSAFF. DNA for the CDR3: TGTGCCAGCAGCCCCGGACAGCGGTCAGCTTTCTTT. The chain has TRBV11-2 and TRBJ1-1; tentatively, D is TRBD1 (6 bases). V lost 5 bases and J 10 bases, leaving 14 bases between the germline ends. Germline CDR1 is SGHAT and CDR2 is FQNNGV. The CDR3 runs 12 residues. The complete variable domain, with remaining parts taken from reference TRBV11-2 and TRBJ1-1, reads EAGVAQSPRYKIIEKRQSVAFWCNPISGHATLYWYQQILGQGPKLLIQFQNNGVVDDSQLPKDRFSAERLKGVDSTLKIQPAKLEDSAVYLCASSPGQRSAFFGQGTRLTVV.

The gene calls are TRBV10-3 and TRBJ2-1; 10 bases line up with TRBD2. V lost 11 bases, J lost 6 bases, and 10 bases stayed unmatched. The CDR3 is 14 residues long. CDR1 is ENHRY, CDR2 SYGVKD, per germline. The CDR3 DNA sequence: TGTGCCTCGGGGGGAGGGACTAGCGCCAATGAGCAGTTCTTC. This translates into CASGGGTSANEQFF.

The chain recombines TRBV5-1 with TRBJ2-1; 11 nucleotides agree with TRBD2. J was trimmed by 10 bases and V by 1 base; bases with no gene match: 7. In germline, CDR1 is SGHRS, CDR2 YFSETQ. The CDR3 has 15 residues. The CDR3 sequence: CASSLTGTSGGEQFF. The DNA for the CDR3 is TGCGCCAGCAGCTTGACCGGGACTAGCGGCGGCGAGCAGTTCTTC. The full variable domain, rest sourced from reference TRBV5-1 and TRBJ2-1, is KAGVTQTPRYLIKTRGQQVTLSCSPISGHRSVSWYQQTPGQGLQFLFEYFSETQRNKGNFPGRFSGRQFSNSRSEMNVSTLELGDSALYLCASSLTGTSGGEQFFGPGTRLTVL.

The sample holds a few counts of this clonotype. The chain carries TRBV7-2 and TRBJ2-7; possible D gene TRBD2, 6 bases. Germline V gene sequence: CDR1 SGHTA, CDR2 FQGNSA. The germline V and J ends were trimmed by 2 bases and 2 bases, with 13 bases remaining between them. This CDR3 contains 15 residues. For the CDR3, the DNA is TGTGCCAGCAGCTTATACGGGAGAGGGGCCTACGAGCAGTACTTC. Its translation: CASSLYGRGAYEQYF.

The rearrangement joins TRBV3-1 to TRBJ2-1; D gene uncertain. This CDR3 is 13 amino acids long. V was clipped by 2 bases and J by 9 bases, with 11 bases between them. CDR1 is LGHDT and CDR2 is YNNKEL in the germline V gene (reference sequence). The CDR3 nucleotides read TGTGCCAGCAGCCAACTAAGCGAGACTGAGCAGTTCTTC. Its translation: CASSQLSETEQFF.

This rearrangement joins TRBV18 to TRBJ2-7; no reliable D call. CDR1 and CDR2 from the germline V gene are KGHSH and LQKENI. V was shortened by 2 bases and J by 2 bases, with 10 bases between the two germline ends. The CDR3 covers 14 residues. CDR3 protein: CASSPSAGTYEQYF. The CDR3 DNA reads TGTGCCAGCTCACCATCTGCAGGAACCTACGAGCAGTACTTC.

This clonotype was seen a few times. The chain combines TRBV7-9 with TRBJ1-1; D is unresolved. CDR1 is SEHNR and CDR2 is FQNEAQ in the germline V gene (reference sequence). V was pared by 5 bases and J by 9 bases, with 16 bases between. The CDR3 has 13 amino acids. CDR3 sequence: CASSHLGPSKAFF. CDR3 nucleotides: TGTGCCAGCAGCCACCTCGGGCCTTCGAAAGCTTTCTTT.

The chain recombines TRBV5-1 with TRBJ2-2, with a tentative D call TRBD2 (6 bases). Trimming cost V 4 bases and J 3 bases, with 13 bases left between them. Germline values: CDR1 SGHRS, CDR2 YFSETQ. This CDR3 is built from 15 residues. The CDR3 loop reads CASSPLWRDTGELFF. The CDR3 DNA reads TGCGCCAGCAGCCCGTTGTGGAGGGACACCGGGGAGCTGTTTTTT. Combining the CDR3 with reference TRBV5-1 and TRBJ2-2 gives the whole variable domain KAGVTQTPRYLIKTRGQQVTLSCSPISGHRSVSWYQQTPGQGLQFLFEYFSETQRNKGNFPGRFSGRQFSNSRSEMNVSTLELGDSALYLCASSPLWRDTGELFFGEGSRLTVL.

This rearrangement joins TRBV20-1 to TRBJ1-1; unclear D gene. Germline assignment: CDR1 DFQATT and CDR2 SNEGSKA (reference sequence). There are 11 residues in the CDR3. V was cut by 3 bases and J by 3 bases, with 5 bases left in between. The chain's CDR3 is CSARFHTEAFF. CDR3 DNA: TGCAGTGCTAGGTTCCACACTGAAGCTTTCTTT.

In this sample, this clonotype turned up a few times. The CDR3 DNA reads TGTGCCAGCAGTTACACTAGTAGCAGGGGTAACAATGAGCAGTTCTTC. Translation: CASSYTSSRGNNEQFF. This chain connects TRBV6-2 or TRBV6-3 to TRBJ2-1; D is perhaps TRBD1 (6 bases). CDR3 size: 16 residues. Germline V lookup: CDR1 MNHEY, CDR2 SVGEGT. Trimming took 2 bases from V and 5 from J, leaving 16 bases between them.

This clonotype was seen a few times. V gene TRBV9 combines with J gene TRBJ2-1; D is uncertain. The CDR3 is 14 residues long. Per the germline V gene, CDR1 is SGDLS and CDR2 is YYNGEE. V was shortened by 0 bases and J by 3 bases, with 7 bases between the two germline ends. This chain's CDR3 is CASSVDSVYNEQFF. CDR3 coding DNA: TGTGCCAGCAGCGTAGACTCCGTCTACAATGAGCAGTTCTTC.

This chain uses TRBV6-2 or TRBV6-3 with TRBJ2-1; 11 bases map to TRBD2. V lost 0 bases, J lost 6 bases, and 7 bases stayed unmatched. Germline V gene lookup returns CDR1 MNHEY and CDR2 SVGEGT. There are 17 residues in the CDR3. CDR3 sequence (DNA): TGTGCCAGCAGTTACTCCCCGACTAGCGGGGTGATCAATGAGCAGTTCTTC. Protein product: CASSYSPTSGVINEQFF.

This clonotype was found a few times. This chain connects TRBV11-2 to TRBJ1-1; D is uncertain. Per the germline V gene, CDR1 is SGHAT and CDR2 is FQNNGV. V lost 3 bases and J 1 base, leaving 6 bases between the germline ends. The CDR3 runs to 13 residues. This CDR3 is CASSLNWNTEAFF. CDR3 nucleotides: TGTGCCAGCAGCTTGAATTGGAACACTGAAGCTTTCTTT. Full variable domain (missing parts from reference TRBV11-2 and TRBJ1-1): EAGVAQSPRYKIIEKRQSVAFWCNPISGHATLYWYQQILGQGPKLLIQFQNNGVVDDSQLPKDRFSAERLKGVDSTLKIQPAKLEDSAVYLCASSLNWNTEAFFGQGTRLTVV.

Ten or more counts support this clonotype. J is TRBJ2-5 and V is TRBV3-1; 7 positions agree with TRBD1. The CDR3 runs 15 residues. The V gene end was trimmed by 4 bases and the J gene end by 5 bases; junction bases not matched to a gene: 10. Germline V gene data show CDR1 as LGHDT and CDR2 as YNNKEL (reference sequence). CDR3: CASSPRHDRAETQYF. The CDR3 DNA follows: TGTGCCAGCAGCCCTCGTCATGACAGGGCTGAGACCCAGTACTTC.

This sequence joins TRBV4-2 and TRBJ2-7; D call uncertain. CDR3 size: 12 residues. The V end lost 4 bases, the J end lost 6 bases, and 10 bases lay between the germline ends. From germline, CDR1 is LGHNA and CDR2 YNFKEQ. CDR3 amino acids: CASSPGPREQYF. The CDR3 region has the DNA TGTGCCAGCAGCCCCGGACCGCGCGAGCAGTACTTC.

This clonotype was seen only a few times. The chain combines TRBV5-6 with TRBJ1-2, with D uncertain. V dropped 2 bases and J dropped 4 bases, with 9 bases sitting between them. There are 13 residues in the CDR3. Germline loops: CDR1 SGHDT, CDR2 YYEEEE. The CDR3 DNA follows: TGTGCCAGCAGCTTCAGCAGGTTCTATGGCTACACCTTC. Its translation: CASSFSRFYGYTF.

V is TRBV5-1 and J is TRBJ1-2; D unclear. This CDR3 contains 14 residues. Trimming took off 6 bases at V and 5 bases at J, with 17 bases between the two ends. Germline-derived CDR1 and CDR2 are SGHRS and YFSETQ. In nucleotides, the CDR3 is TGCGCCAGCACCCTTCGGGTCGACGATTATGGCTACACCTTC. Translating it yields CASTLRVDDYGYTF.

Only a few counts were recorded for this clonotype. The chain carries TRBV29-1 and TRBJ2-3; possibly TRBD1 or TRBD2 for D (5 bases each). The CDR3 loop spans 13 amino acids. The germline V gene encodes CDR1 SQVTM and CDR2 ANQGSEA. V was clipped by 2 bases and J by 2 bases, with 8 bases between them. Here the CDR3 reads CSVERDPTDTQYF. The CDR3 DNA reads TGCAGCGTTGAACGGGACCCCACAGATACGCAGTATTTT.

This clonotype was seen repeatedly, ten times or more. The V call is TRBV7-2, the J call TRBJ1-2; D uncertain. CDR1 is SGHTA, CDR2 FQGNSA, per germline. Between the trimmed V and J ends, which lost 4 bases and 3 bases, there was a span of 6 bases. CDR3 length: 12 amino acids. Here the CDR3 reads CASSSLDYGYTF. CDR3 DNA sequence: TGTGCCAGCAGCTCTTTAGACTATGGCTACACCTTC.

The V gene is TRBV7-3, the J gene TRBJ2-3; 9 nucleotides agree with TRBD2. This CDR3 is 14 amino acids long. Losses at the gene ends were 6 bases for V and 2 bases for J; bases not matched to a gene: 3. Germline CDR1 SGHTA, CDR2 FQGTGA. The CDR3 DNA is TGTGCCAGCAGTAGCGGGGGAAACACAGATACGCAGTATTTT. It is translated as CASSSGGNTDTQYF.

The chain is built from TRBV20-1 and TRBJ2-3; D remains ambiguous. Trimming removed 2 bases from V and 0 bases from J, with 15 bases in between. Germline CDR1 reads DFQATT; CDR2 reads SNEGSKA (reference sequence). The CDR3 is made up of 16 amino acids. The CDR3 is CSARRGAIASTDTQYF. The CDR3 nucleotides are TGCAGTGCTAGACGAGGAGCCATAGCTAGCACAGATACGCAGTATTTT.

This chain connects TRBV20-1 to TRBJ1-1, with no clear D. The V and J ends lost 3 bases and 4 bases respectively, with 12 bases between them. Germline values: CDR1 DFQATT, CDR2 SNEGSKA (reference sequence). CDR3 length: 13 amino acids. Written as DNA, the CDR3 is TGCAGTGCTAGCGGCGGGTTGGGCACTGAAGCTTTCTTT. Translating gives CSASGGLGTEAFF.

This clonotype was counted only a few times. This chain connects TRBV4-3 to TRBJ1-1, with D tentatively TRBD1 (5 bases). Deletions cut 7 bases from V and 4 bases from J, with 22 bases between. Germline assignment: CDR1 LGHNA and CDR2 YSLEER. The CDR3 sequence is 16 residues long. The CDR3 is CASTTQLGAVGTEAFF. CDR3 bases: TGCGCCAGCACCACGCAACTCGGGGCAGTGGGCACTGAAGCTTTCTTT.

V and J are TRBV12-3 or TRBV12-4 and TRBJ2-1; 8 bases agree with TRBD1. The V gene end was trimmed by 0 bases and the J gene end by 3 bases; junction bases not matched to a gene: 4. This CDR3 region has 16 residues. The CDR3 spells CASSLAQGVLYNEQFF. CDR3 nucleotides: TGTGCCAGCAGTTTAGCACAGGGGGTCCTCTACAATGAGCAGTTCTTC.

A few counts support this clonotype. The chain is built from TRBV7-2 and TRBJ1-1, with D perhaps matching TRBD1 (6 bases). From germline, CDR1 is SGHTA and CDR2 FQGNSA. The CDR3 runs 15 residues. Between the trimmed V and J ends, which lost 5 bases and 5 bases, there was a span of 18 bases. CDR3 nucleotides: TGTGCCAGCAGCAGAGTTGGGGGGCGGAGAACTGAAGCTTTCTTT. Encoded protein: CASSRVGGRRTEAFF.